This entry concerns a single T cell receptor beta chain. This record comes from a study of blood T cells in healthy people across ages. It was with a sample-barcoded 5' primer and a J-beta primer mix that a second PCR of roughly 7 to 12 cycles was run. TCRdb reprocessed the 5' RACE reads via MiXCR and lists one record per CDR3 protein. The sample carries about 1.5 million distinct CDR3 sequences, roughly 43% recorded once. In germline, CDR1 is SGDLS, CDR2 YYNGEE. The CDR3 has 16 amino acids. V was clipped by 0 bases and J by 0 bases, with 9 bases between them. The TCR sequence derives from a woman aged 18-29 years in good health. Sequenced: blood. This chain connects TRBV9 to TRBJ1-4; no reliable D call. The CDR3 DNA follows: TGTGCCAGCAGCGTAGGGCACGCAACAACTAATGAAAAACTGTTTTTT. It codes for CASSVGHATTNEKLFF.